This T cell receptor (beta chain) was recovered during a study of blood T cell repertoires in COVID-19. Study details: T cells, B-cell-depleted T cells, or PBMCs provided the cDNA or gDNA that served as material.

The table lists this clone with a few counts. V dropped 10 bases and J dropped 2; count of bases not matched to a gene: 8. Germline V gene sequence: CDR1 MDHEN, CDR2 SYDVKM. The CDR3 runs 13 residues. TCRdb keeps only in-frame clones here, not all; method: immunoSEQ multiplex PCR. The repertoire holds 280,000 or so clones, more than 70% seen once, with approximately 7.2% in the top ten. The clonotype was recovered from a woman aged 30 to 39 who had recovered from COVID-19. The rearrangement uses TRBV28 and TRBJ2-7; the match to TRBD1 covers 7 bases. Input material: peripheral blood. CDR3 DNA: TGTGCCACCGGAGACGGGACAGCCTACGAGCAGTACTTC. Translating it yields CATGDGTAYEQYF.